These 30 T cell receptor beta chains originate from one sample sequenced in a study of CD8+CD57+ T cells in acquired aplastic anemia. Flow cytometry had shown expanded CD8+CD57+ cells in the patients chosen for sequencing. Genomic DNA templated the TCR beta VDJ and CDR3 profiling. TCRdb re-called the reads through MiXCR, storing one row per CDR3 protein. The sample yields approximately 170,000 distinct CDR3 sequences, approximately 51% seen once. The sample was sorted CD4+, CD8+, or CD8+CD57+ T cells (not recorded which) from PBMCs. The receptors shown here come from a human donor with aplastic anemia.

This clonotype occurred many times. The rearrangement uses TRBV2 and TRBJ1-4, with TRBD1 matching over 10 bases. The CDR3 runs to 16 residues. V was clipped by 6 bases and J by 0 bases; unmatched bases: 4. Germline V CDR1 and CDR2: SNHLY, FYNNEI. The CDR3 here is CASRGTGVSTNEKLFF. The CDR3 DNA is TGTGCCAGCAGGGGGACAGGGGTATCAACTAATGAAAAACTGTTTTTT.

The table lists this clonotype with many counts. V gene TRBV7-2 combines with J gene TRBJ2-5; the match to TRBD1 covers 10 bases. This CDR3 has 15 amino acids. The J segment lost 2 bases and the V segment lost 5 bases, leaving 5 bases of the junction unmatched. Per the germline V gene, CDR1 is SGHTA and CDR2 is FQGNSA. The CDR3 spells CASSQDRGEQETQYF. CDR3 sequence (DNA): TGTGCCAGCAGCCAGGACAGGGGGGAACAAGAGACCCAGTACTTC. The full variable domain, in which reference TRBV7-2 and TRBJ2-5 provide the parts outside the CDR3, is GAGVSQSPSNKVTEKGKDVELRCDPISGHTALYWYRQSLGQGLEFLIYFQGNSAPDKSGLPSDRFSAERTGGSVSTLTIQRTQQEDSAVYLCASSQDRGEQETQYFGPGTRLLVL.

For the CDR3, the DNA is TGCAGCGTGGGGGGGACAGGGGAGACAGATACGCAGTATTTT. Protein: CSVGGTGETDTQYF. The V call is TRBV29-1, the J call TRBJ2-3; 10 bases line up with TRBD1. Germline V gene sequence: CDR1 SQVTM, CDR2 ANQGSEA. The CDR3 covers 14 residues. The J segment lost 3 bases and the V segment lost 6 bases, leaving 6 bases of the junction unmatched.

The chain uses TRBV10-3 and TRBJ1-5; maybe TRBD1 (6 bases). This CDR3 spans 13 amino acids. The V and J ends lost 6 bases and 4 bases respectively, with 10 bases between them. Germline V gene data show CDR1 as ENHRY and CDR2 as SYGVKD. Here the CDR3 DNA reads TGTGCCATCAGCCTAGACAGGAATCAGCCCCAGCATTTT. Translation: CAISLDRNQPQHF.

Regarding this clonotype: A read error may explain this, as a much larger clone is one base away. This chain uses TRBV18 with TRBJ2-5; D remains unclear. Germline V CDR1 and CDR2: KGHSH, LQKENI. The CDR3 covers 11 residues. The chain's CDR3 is CACSSEETQYF. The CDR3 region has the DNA TGTGCCTGCTCATCGGAAGAGACCCAGTACTTC. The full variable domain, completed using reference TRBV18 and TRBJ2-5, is NAGVMQNPRHLVRRRGQEARLRCSPMKGHSHVYWYRQLPEEGLKFMVYLQKENIIDESGMPKERFSAEFPKEGPSILRIQQVVRGDSAAYFCACSSEETQYFGPGTRLLVL.

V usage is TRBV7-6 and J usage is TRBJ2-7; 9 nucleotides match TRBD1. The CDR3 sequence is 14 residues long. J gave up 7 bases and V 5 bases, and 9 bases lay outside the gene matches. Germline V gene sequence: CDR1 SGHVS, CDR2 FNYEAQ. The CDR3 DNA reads TGTGCCAGCAGCGTGGGACAGGGTGTACGGGAGCAGTACTTC. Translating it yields CASSVGQGVREQYF.

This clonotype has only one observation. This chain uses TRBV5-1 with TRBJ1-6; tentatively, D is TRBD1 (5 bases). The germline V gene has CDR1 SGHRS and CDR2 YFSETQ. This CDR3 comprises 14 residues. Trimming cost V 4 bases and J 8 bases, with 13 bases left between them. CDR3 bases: TGCGCCAGCAGCGATCAGGGAAATCATTCACCCCTCCACTTT. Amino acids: CASSDQGNHSPLHF.

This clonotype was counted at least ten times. CDR3 coding DNA: TGTGCCAGTAGTTTCTCCGGGACAGCCTACGAGCAGTACTTC. Protein product: CASSFSGTAYEQYF. The chain recombines TRBV19 with TRBJ2-7; 7 nucleotides align to TRBD1. V shed 5 bases, J shed 2 bases, and the junction held 6 bases outside the gene matches. The germline V gene has CDR1 LNHDA and CDR2 SQIVND (reference sequence). The CDR3 runs 14 residues.

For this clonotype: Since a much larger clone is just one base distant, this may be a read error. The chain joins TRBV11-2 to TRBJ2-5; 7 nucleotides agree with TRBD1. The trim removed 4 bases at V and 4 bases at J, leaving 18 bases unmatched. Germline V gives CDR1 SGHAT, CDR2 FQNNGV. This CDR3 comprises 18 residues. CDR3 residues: CASSSLPAPRQGRETQYF. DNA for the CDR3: TGTGCCAGCAGCTCACTGCCGGCACCGAGACAGGGTCGAGAGACCCAGTACTTC.

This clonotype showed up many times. CDR3 DNA: TGTGCCAGCAGCTTAGGGGGGGTTTCACCCCTCCACTTT. This gives the protein CASSLGGVSPLHF. This chain links TRBV7-9 with TRBJ1-6; a possible D gene is TRBD1 (5 bases). This CDR3 is 13 amino acids long. The germline V gene encodes CDR1 SEHNR and CDR2 FQNEAQ (reference sequence). The V end was cut by 1 base, the J end by 9 bases, with 7 bases between.

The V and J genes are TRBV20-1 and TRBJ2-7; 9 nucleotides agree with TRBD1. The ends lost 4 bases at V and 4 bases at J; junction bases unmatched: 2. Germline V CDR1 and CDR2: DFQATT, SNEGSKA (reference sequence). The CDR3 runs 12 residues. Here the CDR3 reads CSATGQGYEQYF. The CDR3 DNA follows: TGCAGTGCTACCGGACAGGGGTACGAGCAGTACTTC.

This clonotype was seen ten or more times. The CDR3 loop is CASRRQETQYF. As DNA, the CDR3 is TGTGCCAGCAGGAGACAAGAGACCCAGTACTTC. The rearrangement links TRBV11-3 to TRBJ2-5; the D is unclear. Germline CDR1 and CDR2: SGHNT and YENEEA. This CDR3 is built from 11 residues. Trimming pared 6 bases from V and 2 bases from J, leaving 4 bases between.

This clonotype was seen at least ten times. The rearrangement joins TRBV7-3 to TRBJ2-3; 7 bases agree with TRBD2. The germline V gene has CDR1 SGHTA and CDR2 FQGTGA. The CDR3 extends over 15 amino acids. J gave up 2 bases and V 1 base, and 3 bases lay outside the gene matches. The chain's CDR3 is CASSLSGGSTDTQYF. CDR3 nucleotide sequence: TGTGCCAGCAGCTTAAGCGGGGGATCCACAGATACGCAGTATTTT.

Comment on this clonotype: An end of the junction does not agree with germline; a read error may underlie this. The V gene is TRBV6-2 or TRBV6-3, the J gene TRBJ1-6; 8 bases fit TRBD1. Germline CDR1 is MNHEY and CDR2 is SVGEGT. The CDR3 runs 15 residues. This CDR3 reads CVSIAGTGNNSPLHF. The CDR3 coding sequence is TGTGTCAGCATTGCCGGGACAGGAAATAATTCACCCCTCCACTTT.

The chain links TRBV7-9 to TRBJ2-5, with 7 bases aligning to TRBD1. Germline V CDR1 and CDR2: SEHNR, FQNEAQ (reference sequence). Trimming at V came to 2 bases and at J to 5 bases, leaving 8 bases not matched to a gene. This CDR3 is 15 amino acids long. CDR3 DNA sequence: TGTGCCAGCAGCTTAAATGACAGGGTCTGGGAGACCCAGTACTTC. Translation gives CASSLNDRVWETQYF.

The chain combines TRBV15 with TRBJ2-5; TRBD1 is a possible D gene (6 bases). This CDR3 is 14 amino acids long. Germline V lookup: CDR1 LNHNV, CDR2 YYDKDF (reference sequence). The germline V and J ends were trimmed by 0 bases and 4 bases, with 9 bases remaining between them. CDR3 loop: CATSRDIGGETQYF. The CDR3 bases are TGTGCCACCAGCAGAGATATAGGGGGAGAGACCCAGTACTTC.

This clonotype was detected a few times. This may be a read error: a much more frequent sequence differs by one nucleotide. The CDR3 sequence is CSAKWNRDLAGPYNEQSF. Here the CDR3 DNA reads TGCAGCGCTAAGTGGAACCGAGACCTAGCGGGCCCGTACAATGAGCAGTCCTTC. The J gene is TRBJ2-1, the V gene TRBV29-1; TRBD2 agrees at 8 bases. Per the germline V gene, CDR1 is SQVTM and CDR2 is ANQGSEA. This CDR3 contains 18 residues.

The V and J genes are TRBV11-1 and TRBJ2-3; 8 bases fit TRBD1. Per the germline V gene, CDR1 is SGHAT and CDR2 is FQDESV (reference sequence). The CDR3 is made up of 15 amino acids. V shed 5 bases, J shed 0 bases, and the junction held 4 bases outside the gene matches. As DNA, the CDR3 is TGTGCCAGCAGCGAGCGGACAGGGAGCACAGATACGCAGTATTTT. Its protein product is CASSERTGSTDTQYF. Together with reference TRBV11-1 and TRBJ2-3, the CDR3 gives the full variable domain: EAEVAQSPRYKITEKSQAVAFWCDPISGHATLYWYRQILGQGPELLVQFQDESVVDDSQLPKDRFSAERLKGVDSTLKIQPAELGDSAMYLCASSERTGSTDTQYFGPGTRLTVL.

The CDR3 region is CASSIILAGVTEAFF. CDR3 DNA: TGTGCCAGCAGTATCATACTCGCAGGGGTGACTGAAGCTTTCTTT. This chain links TRBV2 with TRBJ1-1; TRBD1 is a possible D gene (6 bases). The CDR3 is 15 amino acids. Germline CDR1 is SNHLY and CDR2 is FYNNEI. The V end lost 5 bases, the J end lost 5 bases, and 18 bases lay between the germline ends. The full variable domain, its missing parts supplied by reference TRBV2 and TRBJ1-1, is EPEVTQTPSHQVTQMGQEVILRCVPISNHLYFYWYRQILGQKVEFLVSFYNNEISEKSEIFDDQFSVERPDGSNFTLKIRSTKLEDSAMYFCASSIILAGVTEAFFGQGTRLTVV.

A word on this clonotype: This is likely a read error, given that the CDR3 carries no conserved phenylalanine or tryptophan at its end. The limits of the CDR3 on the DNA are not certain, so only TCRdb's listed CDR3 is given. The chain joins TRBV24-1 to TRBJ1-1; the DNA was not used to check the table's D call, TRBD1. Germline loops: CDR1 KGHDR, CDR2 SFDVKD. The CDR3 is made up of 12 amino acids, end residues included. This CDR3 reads CATSDEDREPFT.

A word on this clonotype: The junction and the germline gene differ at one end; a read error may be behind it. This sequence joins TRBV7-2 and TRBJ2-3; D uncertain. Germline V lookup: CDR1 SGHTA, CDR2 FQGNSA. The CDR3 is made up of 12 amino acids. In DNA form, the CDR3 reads TGTGCCAGCGGCTTGCCGACAGATACGCAGTATTTT. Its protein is CASGLPTDTQYF.

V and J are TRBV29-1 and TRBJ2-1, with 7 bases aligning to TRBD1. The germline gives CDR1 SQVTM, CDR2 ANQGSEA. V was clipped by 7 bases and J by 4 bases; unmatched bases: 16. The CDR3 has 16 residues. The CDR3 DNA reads TGCAGCGCCGAGCCTAGGGGACAGAGGCCTTACAATGAGCAGTTCTTC. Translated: CSAEPRGQRPYNEQFF.

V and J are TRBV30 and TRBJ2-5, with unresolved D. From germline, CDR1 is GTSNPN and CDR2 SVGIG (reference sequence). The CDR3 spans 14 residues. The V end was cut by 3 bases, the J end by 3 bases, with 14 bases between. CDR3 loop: CAWSVQSGKETQYF. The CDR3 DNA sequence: TGTGCCTGGAGCGTACAATCGGGTAAAGAGACCCAGTACTTC.

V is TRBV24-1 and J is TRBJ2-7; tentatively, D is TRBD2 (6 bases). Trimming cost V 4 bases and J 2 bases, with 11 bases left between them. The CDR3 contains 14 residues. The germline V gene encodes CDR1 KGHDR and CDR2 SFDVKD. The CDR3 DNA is TGTGCCACCAGTGACGGGAGTAGGCCCTACGAGCAGTACTTC. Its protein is CATSDGSRPYEQYF.

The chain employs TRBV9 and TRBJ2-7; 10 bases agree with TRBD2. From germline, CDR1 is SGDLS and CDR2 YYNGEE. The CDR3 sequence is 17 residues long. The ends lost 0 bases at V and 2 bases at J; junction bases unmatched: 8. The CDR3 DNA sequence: TGTGCCAGCAGCGTAGTGTGGCTAGCGGGGGCCACCTACGAGCAGTACTTC. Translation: CASSVVWLAGATYEQYF. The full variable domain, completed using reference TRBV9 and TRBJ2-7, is DSGVTQTPKHLITATGQRVTLRCSPRSGDLSVYWYQQSLDQGLQFLIQYYNGEERAKGNILERFSAQQFPDLHSELNLSSLELGDSALYFCASSVVWLAGATYEQYFGPGTRLTVT.

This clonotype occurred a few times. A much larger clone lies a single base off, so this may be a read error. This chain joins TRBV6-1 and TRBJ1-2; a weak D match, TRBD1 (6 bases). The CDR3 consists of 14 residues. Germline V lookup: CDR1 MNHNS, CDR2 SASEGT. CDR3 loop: CASRPETGRYGCTF. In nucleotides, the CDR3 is TGTGCCAGCAGGCCCGAAACAGGGCGCTATGGCTGCACCTTC.

CDR3 sequence: CASSVANANYGYTF. The CDR3 DNA is TGTGCCAGCAGTGTCGCTAATGCTAACTATGGCTACACCTTC. The chain links TRBV25-1 to TRBJ1-2; no reliable D call. The germline CDR1 and CDR2 sequences are MGHDK and SYGVNS. V was pared by 4 bases and J by 0 bases, with 9 bases between. CDR3 length: 14 residues.

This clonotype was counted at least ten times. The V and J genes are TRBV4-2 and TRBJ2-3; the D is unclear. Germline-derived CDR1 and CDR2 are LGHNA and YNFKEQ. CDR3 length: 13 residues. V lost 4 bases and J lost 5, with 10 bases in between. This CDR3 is CASSPRPGDTQYF. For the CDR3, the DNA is TGTGCCAGCAGCCCCCGACCGGGAGATACGCAGTATTTT.

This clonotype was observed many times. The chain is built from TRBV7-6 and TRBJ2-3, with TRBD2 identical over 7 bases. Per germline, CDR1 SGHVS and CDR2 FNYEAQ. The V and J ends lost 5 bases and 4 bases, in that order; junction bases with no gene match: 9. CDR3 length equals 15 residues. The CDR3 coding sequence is TGTGCCAGCAGCCCGTGGGGGGGAAGCTCAGATACGCAGTATTTT. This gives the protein CASSPWGGSSDTQYF.

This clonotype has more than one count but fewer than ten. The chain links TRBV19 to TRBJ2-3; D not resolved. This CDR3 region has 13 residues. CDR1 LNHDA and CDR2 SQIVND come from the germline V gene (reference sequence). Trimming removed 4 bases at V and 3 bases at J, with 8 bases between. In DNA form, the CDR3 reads TGTGCCAGTAGTAATTCTAAGACAGATACGCAGTATTTT. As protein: CASSNSKTDTQYF.